These 18 T cell receptor beta chains share one sample of origin, sequenced in a study of Tregs in tolerant kidney transplant recipients. The nonmyeloablative bone marrow transplants came from related graft donors, with transient mixed chimerism. TCRdb keeps only in-frame clones here, not all; method: immunoSEQ multiplex PCR. The table shows roughly 80,000 clones, with 90% to 95% occurring only once. Sequences were derived from CD4+ T cells from blood (PBMCs), sampled 24 months after the transplant. The receptor source for this set is a human patient who received a combined kidney and bone marrow transplant. The graft donor may be the source of some T cells.

DNA for the CDR3: TGTGCCAGCTCACCTCCGGGACAGGGCTACAATGAGCAGTTCTTC. This codes for CASSPPGQGYNEQFF. This chain joins TRBV18 and TRBJ2-1; 9 bases are shared with TRBD1. The CDR3 is 15 residues long. After removal of 3 bases from V and 3 bases from J, the junction contained 3 bases not matched to a gene. CDR1 is KGHSH and CDR2 is LQKENI in the germline V gene. Complete variable domain (other parts from reference TRBV18 and TRBJ2-1): NAGVMQNPRHLVRRRGQEARLRCSPMKGHSHVYWYRQLPEEGLKFMVYLQKENIIDESGMPKERFSAEFPKEGPSILRIQQVVRGDSAAYFCASSPPGQGYNEQFFGPGTRLTVL.

The genes are TRBV5-1 and TRBJ2-7; 9 bases are shared with TRBD1. CDR3 size: 19 residues. Per germline, CDR1 SGHRS and CDR2 YFSETQ. Trimming removed 4 bases from V and 6 bases from J; junction bases left unmatched: 23. The CDR3 region has the DNA TGCGCCAGCAGCAAAAGGAAAACGGGACAGGGTTACGGTGGGTTCGAGCAGTACTTC. The encoded protein is CASSKRKTGQGYGGFEQYF.

The J gene is TRBJ1-2, the V gene TRBV28; 7 positions agree with TRBD1. V gave up 6 bases and J gave up 4 bases; unmatched junction bases: 5. CDR1 MDHEN and CDR2 SYDVKM come from the germline V gene. The CDR3 sequence is 13 residues long. The CDR3 loop is CASSQGGPYGYTF. The DNA of the CDR3 is TGTGCCAGCAGCCAGGGGGGCCCCTATGGCTACACCTTC.

The J gene is TRBJ1-1, the V gene TRBV18, with 7 bases matching TRBD1. This CDR3 has 15 residues. V shed 1 base, J shed 7 bases, and the junction held 9 bases outside the gene matches. Germline CDR1 KGHSH, CDR2 LQKENI. DNA of the CDR3: TGTGCCAGCTCACCACTAGTAAGGACAGGTATTGAAGCTTTCTTT. Amino acid sequence: CASSPLVRTGIEAFF.

This chain uses TRBV2 with TRBJ1-6; TRBD1 agrees at 7 bases. Germline lookup yields CDR1 SNHLY and CDR2 FYNNEI. Trimming at V came to 5 bases and at J to 8 bases, leaving 6 bases not matched to a gene. The CDR3 sequence is 14 residues long. The CDR3 region has the DNA TGTGCCAGCAGTCCAGAGGGGGCGCATTCACCCCTCCACTTT. Protein product: CASSPEGAHSPLHF.

The chain recombines TRBV7-2 with TRBJ1-1, with TRBD1 matching over 8 bases. V lost 4 bases, J lost 0 bases, and 4 bases stayed unmatched. In germline, CDR1 is SGHTA, CDR2 FQGNSA. The CDR3 sequence is 15 residues long. CDR3 in amino acids: CASSSGGALNTEAFF. The CDR3 DNA is TGTGCCAGCAGCTCAGGGGGCGCCCTGAACACTGAAGCTTTCTTT. The whole variable domain, filled in from reference TRBV7-2 and TRBJ1-1, reads GAGVSQSPSNKVTEKGKDVELRCDPISGHTALYWYRQSLGQGLEFLIYFQGNSAPDKSGLPSDRFSAERTGGSVSTLTIQRTQQEDSAVYLCASSSGGALNTEAFFGQGTRLTVV.

The J gene is TRBJ2-3, the V gene TRBV7-2, with 10 nucleotides matching TRBD2. Germline loops: CDR1 SGHTA, CDR2 FQGNSA. The CDR3 runs 16 residues. The V and J ends lost 5 bases and 3 bases, in that order; junction bases with no gene match: 8. The CDR3 coding sequence is TGTGCCAGCAGCCAAACCGGGACTAGCGAGACAGATACGCAGTATTTT. Translated, it gives CASSQTGTSETDTQYF. The whole variable domain, remainder taken from reference TRBV7-2 and TRBJ2-3, is GAGVSQSPSNKVTEKGKDVELRCDPISGHTALYWYRQSLGQGLEFLIYFQGNSAPDKSGLPSDRFSAERTGGSVSTLTIQRTQQEDSAVYLCASSQTGTSETDTQYFGPGTRLTVL.

For the CDR3, the DNA is TGTGCCAGCGGCTTCTACGAGCAGTACTTC. This codes for CASGFYEQYF. The V gene is TRBV27, the J gene TRBJ2-7; D call uncertain. With 8 bases removed from V and 3 bases from J, the gap between germline ends came to 5 bases. Germline V gives CDR1 MNHEY, CDR2 SMNVEV (reference sequence). The CDR3 is made up of 10 amino acids.

The chain recombines TRBV28 with TRBJ1-5, with 8 positions matching TRBD1. The CDR3 has 15 residues. The germline V gene encodes CDR1 MDHEN and CDR2 SYDVKM. Losses at the gene ends were 11 bases for V and 0 bases for J; bases not matched to a gene: 9. The CDR3 protein is CAGQGARVSNQPQHF. CDR3 DNA: TGTGCCGGCCAGGGGGCAAGAGTTAGCAATCAGCCCCAGCATTTT.

V is TRBV4-2 and J is TRBJ2-3; the D is unclear. This CDR3 comprises 17 residues. V shed 0 bases and J shed 0 bases, with 13 bases lying between them. The V gene's germline CDR1 is LGHNA and CDR2 YNFKEQ. CDR3 sequence reads: CASSQDHDGASTDTQYF. The CDR3 bases are TGTGCCAGCAGCCAAGATCACGACGGAGCTAGCACAGATACGCAGTATTTT.

This clone was observed a single time. The CDR3 nucleotides are TGCAGCGTCCTGGCGGGGGCCCTGGATACGCAGTATTTT. This gives the protein CSVLAGALDTQYF. The chain has TRBV29-1 and TRBJ2-3; perhaps TRBD2 as D (7 bases). Germline V lookup: CDR1 SQVTM, CDR2 ANQGSEA. CDR3 length equals 13 residues. The ends were cut back, 6 bases at V and 6 bases at J, with 16 bases in the middle.

The chain combines TRBV6-1 with TRBJ2-1; TRBD1 agrees at 8 bases. The CDR3 consists of 13 residues. V lost 6 bases and J lost 7; bases outside the gene matches: 5. In germline, CDR1 is MNHNS, CDR2 SASEGT. The CDR3: CASRPTGGNEQFF. In nucleotides, the CDR3 is TGTGCCAGCAGACCCACAGGGGGAAATGAGCAGTTCTTC.

The chain combines TRBV9 with TRBJ2-5; D gene uncertain. Germline V gene sequence: CDR1 SGDLS, CDR2 YYNGEE. Deletions cut 2 bases from V and 5 bases from J, with 10 bases between. The CDR3 totals 13 residues. DNA for the CDR3: TGTGCCAGCAGCGTCCCACCGCGGGAGACCCAGTACTTC. The encoded protein is CASSVPPRETQYF.

The genes are TRBV18 and TRBJ2-2; 7 nucleotides align to TRBD2. The germline V gene encodes CDR1 KGHSH and CDR2 LQKENI. The CDR3 covers 16 residues. V lost 2 bases, J lost 1 base, and 4 bases stayed unmatched. CDR3 sequence (DNA): TGTGCCAGCTCACCAATCGGCGGGGGGAACACCGGGGAGCTGTTTTTT. This sequence encodes CASSPIGGGNTGELFF.

The chain is built from TRBV28 and TRBJ2-7; 7 nucleotides align to TRBD2. CDR1 and CDR2 (germline): MDHEN, SYDVKM. The CDR3 totals 14 residues. The V gene end was trimmed by 6 bases and the J gene end by 3 bases; junction bases not matched to a gene: 8. The chain's CDR3 is CASRRGAGVYEQYF. The CDR3 DNA is TGTGCCAGCAGACGCGGGGCGGGGGTCTACGAGCAGTACTTC.

The chain carries TRBV6-1 and TRBJ2-2; TRBD2 agrees at 12 bases. Trimming cost V 3 bases and J 6 bases; bases outside gene matches: 14. This CDR3 is 19 amino acids long. The V gene's germline CDR1 is MNHNS and CDR2 SASEGT. CDR3 nucleotide sequence: TGTGCCAGCAGTGAGATTCTAGCGGGGGGGCCTCATTTTTCCGGGGAGCTGTTTTTT. Translation: CASSEILAGGPHFSGELFF.

This clone has more than one count but fewer than ten. V is TRBV19 and J is TRBJ1-1; 8 nucleotides align to TRBD1. V shed 1 base, J shed 1 base, and the junction held 5 bases outside the gene matches. This CDR3 contains 16 residues. Germline CDR1 and CDR2: LNHDA and SQIVND (reference sequence). The CDR3 bases are TGTGCCAGTAGTATAGGGACAGGGATCGGGAACACTGAAGCTTTCTTT. Translation gives CASSIGTGIGNTEAFF.

The chain carries TRBV6-6 and TRBJ1-1; TRBD1 is a possible D gene (5 bases). V was clipped by 2 bases and J by 7 bases, with 8 bases between them. Germline V gives CDR1 MNHNY, CDR2 SVGAGI (reference sequence). CDR3 length: 12 amino acids. The DNA of the CDR3 is TGTGCCAGCAGTTACAGGGGAGGTGAAGCTTTCTTT. It specifies CASSYRGGEAFF.